These T cell receptor beta chains were read from a single sample in a study of early T cells in non-severe SARS-CoV-2 infection. TCRdb ran MiXCR on the 5' RACE reads and lists one entry per CDR3 protein. This sample has tens of thousands of distinct CDR3 sequences, with about 5% found just once. Sequencing was performed on whole blood. The receptors were sampled from an adult who was a healthcare worker with PCR-confirmed SARS-CoV-2 infection or an uninfected control (not recorded which). The CDR3 runs from the conserved cysteine through the conserved F or W. The order of the fields is clone size, J gene, D gene, V gene, CDR3 DNA, CDR3 protein. A D gene is named only where the DNA matches it firmly. Only part of the rows carry a size: once, few, many, or a class if the clone is expanded.

>few|TRBJ1-2|NA|TRBV12-3/TRBV12-4
TGTGCCAGCAGTTTCGGGGTGTTCTATGGCTACACCTTC
CASSFGVFYGYTF
>few|TRBJ2-1|TRBD2|TRBV9
TGTGCCAGCAGCATTCGCTCTTCCCCGGGACTAGGGGTGCAGTTCTTC
CASSIRSSPGLGVQFF
>many|TRBJ2-2|NA|TRBV12-3/TRBV12-4
TGTGCCAGCAGTTTCGGAGTCAGGGAGCTGTTTTTT
CASSFGVRELFF
>many|TRBJ2-7|TRBD1|TRBV7-2
TGTGCCAGCAGTGACAGGACAGGGAGATCCGAGCAGTACTTC
CASSDRTGRSEQYF
>many|TRBJ2-2|NA|TRBV7-6
TGTGCCAGCAGCTCCACCGGGGAGCTGTTTTTT
CASSSTGELFF
>many|TRBJ2-1|TRBD1|TRBV27
TGTGCCAGCAGTTTAGCCGGGGACAGACACAATGAGCAGTTCTTC
CASSLAGDRHNEQFF
>few|TRBJ2-5|TRBD2|TRBV3-1
TGTGCCAGCAGCCAAGATTATACTAGCGGGAGTTGGCAAGAGACCCAGTACTTC
CASSQDYTSGSWQETQYF
>many|TRBJ2-7|TRBD1|TRBV20-1
TGCAGTGCTAGGTCAGGGGGAGCCTACGAGCAGTACTTC
CSARSGGAYEQYF
>few|TRBJ2-7|NA|TRBV18
TGTGCCAGCTCACCACCGGATTCGGCTAGCTCTTCCCACGAGCAGTACTTC
CASSPPDSASSSHEQYF
>many|TRBJ2-7|TRBD2|TRBV20-1
TGCAGTGCCCGCGGGACTAGGGACTACGAGCAGTACTTC
CSARGTRDYEQYF
>NA|TRBJ2-3|NA|TRBV5-1
TGCGCCAGCAGCTTGCAAGGGCCAGATACGCAGTATTTT
CASSLQGPDTQYF
>many|TRBJ1-6|NA|TRBV7-3
TGTGCCAGCAGGGTCCAGGGGAATTCACCCCTCCACTTT
CASRVQGNSPLHF
>many|TRBJ1-1|NA|TRBV7-9
TGTGCCAGCAGCTTAGATTCGTGGCAGCGATATGAAGCTTTCTTT
CASSLDSWQRYEAFF
>many|TRBJ1-3|NA|TRBV6-1
TGTGCCAGCAGTGAGGTCCCCGTTGGGAGAGCCTCTGGAAACACCATATATTTT
CASSEVPVGRASGNTIYF
>NA|TRBJ1-1|NA|TRBV20-1
TGCAGTGCTAGAGACGGAGGCAAGCCCATGAACACTGAAGCTTTCTTT
CSARDGGKPMNTEAFF
>many|TRBJ1-1|NA|TRBV4-3
TGCGCCAGCAGCCAAGATCCTTTGAGGGGAGACACTGAAGCTTTCTTT
CASSQDPLRGDTEAFF
>many|TRBJ1-2|NA|TRBV7-2
TGTGCCAGCAGCACACCCGGTGGCTATGGCTACACCTTC
CASSTPGGYGYTF
>many|TRBJ2-1|TRBD2|TRBV18
TGTGCCAGCTCACCAGTGGGAGGGGCCTACAATGAGCAGTTCTTC
CASSPVGGAYNEQFF
>few|TRBJ1-3|NA|TRBV7-6
TGTGCCAGCAGCTTGCAAAGCTGGGGAAACACCATATATTTT
CASSLQSWGNTIYF
>NA|TRBJ1-1|NA|TRBV10-1
TGCGCCTGCGAATCCAGGGTTACTGAAGCTTTCTTT
CACESRVTEAFF
>NA|TRBJ2-7|NA|TRBV2
TGTGCCAGCGGAGACGGCTCCTACGAGCAGTACTTC
CASGDGSYEQYF
>many|TRBJ2-1|TRBD2|TRBV15
TGTGCCACCAGCAGATCGGGCGGGAGAATTGGTGAGCAGTTCTTC
CATSRSGGRIGEQFF
>many|TRBJ2-5|NA|TRBV7-6
TGTGCCAGCAGCTTAGGTGGTGCCCAAGAGACCCAGTACTTC
CASSLGGAQETQYF
>many|TRBJ2-1|TRBD1|TRBV5-6
TGTGCCAGCAGCTTGATTGACAGGGGAGGGTTCTTC
CASSLIDRGGFF
>many|TRBJ2-1|NA|TRBV28
TGTGCCACCTTGACCGGGACAAAAACTCACCTAAGCTCCTACAATGAGCAGTTCTTC
CATLTGTKTHLSSYNEQFF
>many|TRBJ1-1|TRBD1|TRBV5-1
TGCGCCAGCAGCCCTTCGACAGGGAAGGACACTGAAGCTTTCTTT
CASSPSTGKDTEAFF
>NA|TRBJ2-1|TRBD2|TRBV5-1
TGCGCCAGCAGCTTTAGGGGACTAGCGGGCAATGAGCAGTTCTTC
CASSFRGLAGNEQFF
>many|TRBJ2-1|NA|TRBV7-3
TGTGCCAGCAGCTTAAATCCAGGATCCTACAATGAGCAGTTCTTC
CASSLNPGSYNEQFF
>few|TRBJ2-1|NA|TRBV29-1
TGCAGCGTTTCGTTCCTCTCGGATGAGCAGTTCTTC
CSVSFLSDEQFF
>medium-sized|TRBJ2-2|TRBD2|TRBV19
TGTGCCAGTGACGCGGGAGCGACCGGGGAGCTGTTTTTT
CASDAGATGELFF
>many|TRBJ2-1|NA|TRBV12-3/TRBV12-4
TGTGCCAGCAGCCCTGGGGGGGCGGGAGAAGACAATGAGCAGTTCTTC
CASSPGGAGEDNEQFF
>NA|TRBJ2-2|NA|TRBV7-6
TGTGCCAGCAGCTTAGCGGGGGGCGGCAACGCGAACACCGGGGAGCTGTTTTTT
CASSLAGGGNANTGELFF
>many|TRBJ2-3|NA|TRBV7-6
TGTGCCAGCAGCTTAGACCACACAGATACGCAGTATTTT
CASSLDHTDTQYF
>many|TRBJ1-4|NA|TRBV7-2
TGTGCCAGCAGCCGACAAAATGAAAAACTGTTTTTT
CASSRQNEKLFF
>many|TRBJ1-2|NA|TRBV6-5
TGTGCCAGCAGCCGGGACGGCAACTATGGCTACACCTTC
CASSRDGNYGYTF
>NA|TRBJ2-7|TRBD1|TRBV28
TGTGCCAGCAGTACCCCCGGGACAGCCGCCTACGAGCAGTACTTC
CASSTPGTAAYEQYF
>many|TRBJ2-7|TRBD1|TRBV6-5
TGTGCCAGCAGTCCGGACAGGGGACCTACCCAGCAGTACTTC
CASSPDRGPTQQYF
>many|TRBJ2-5|NA|TRBV6-2/TRBV6-3
TGTGCCAGCAGTTACATAAGCAGCGGAGAGACCCAGTACTTC
CASSYISSGETQYF
>many|TRBJ2-1|TRBD2|TRBV11-2
TGTGCCAGCAGCGCAAAGCTAGCGGGAGAGAATGAGCAGTTCTTC
CASSAKLAGENEQFF
>NA|TRBJ1-6|NA|TRBV12-3/TRBV12-4
TGTGCCAGCACCACCAGGAATTCACCCCTCCACTTT
CASTTRNSPLHF
>many|TRBJ2-1|TRBD2|TRBV11-2
TGTGCCAGCGGACGGGAGGTCGACGGTGAGCAGTTCTTC
CASGREVDGEQFF